The next 17 T cell receptor beta chains were all read from a single sample in a study of shared clonotypes between healthy human individuals. Terminally differentiated effector memory CD45RA+ cells were left out of the naive CD8 fraction, which was CD45RO-negative and positively selected for CCR7. Sequenced by immunoSEQ multiplex PCR; TCRdb stores in-frame clones only, minus some. Of about 2.1 million clones listed, approximately 94% are singletons. The sample was naive CD8+ T cells from PBMCs. These receptors came from a man between 18 and 35 years old in good health. Some clones in this sample may be carry-over from other donors' samples.

The rearrangement uses TRBV28 and TRBJ1-2; D ambiguous. V lost 7 bases and J lost 3, with 15 bases in between. Germline V gives CDR1 MDHEN, CDR2 SYDVKM. The length of the CDR3 is 14 residues. The CDR3 is CASTYVLRDYGYTF. CDR3 bases: TGTGCCAGCACCTACGTCCTTAGGGACTATGGCTACACCTTC.

The genes are TRBV5-6 and TRBJ2-7; 7 positions match TRBD2. V trimming: 2 bases; J trimming: 2 bases; junction bases outside the gene matches: 4. Germline-derived CDR1 and CDR2 are SGHDT and YYEEEE. This CDR3 is 14 amino acids long. The DNA of the CDR3 is TGTGCCAGCAGCTTCGGACTAGGGGCCTACGAGCAGTACTTC. Protein sequence: CASSFGLGAYEQYF.

This clone was detected only once. Other nucleotide sequences from this sample produce the same CDR3. This chain joins TRBV28 and TRBJ2-2; no definite D call. Germline V gene data show CDR1 as MDHEN and CDR2 as SYDVKM. Trimming shortened V by 2 bases and J by 6 bases, and 4 bases separated the two germline ends. The CDR3 loop spans 12 amino acids. Here the CDR3 DNA reads TGTGCCAGCAGTTTACGGGCCGGGGAGCTGTTTTTT. Translating it yields CASSLRAGELFF. Supplemented by reference TRBV28 and TRBJ2-2, the full variable domain reads DVKVTQSSRYLVKRTGEKVFLECVQDMDHENMFWYRQDPGLGLRLIYFSYDVKMKEKGDIPEGYSVSREKKERFSLILESASTNQTSMYLCASSLRAGELFFGEGSRLTVL.

The V call is TRBV11-3, the J call TRBJ2-1; D possibly corresponds to TRBD2 (8 bases). Deletions cut 1 base from V and 2 bases from J, with 18 bases between. The CDR3 extends over 18 amino acids. Germline V gene data show CDR1 as SGHNT and CDR2 as YENEEA. The CDR3 loop is CASSLGRGGTATYNEQFF. The CDR3 region has the DNA TGTGCCAGCAGCTTAGGACGGGGGGGGACAGCGACCTACAATGAGCAGTTCTTC. Together with reference TRBV11-3 and TRBJ2-1, the CDR3 gives the full variable domain: EAGVVQSPRYKIIEKKQPVAFWCNPISGHNTLYWYLQNLGQGPELLIRYENEEAVDDSQLPKDRFSAERLKGVDSTLKIQPAELGDSAVYLCASSLGRGGTATYNEQFFGPGTRLTVL.

This rearrangement joins TRBV30 to TRBJ2-3; D not resolved. Germline V lookup: CDR1 GTSNPN, CDR2 SVGIG (reference sequence). The length of the CDR3 is 14 residues. With 5 bases removed from V and 4 bases from J, the gap between germline ends came to 16 bases. The CDR3, as DNA: TGTGCCTGGGACCCCTTAGAAGGGCCAGATACGCAGTATTTT. Its protein is CAWDPLEGPDTQYF.

The CDR3 is CASSQWGTRSSNQPQHF. CDR3 DNA: TGCGCCAGCAGCCAATGGGGTACGAGGAGTAGCAATCAGCCCCAGCATTTT. J is TRBJ1-5 and V is TRBV4-1; D not resolved. Trimming removed 2 bases at V and 0 bases at J, with 14 bases between. CDR3 length equals 17 residues. Germline V gene sequence: CDR1 MGHRA, CDR2 YSYEKL.

The rearrangement uses TRBV6-5 and TRBJ2-2; no reliable D call. The V end lost 2 bases, the J end lost 6 bases, and 10 bases lay between the germline ends. There are 14 residues in the CDR3. Germline CDR1 and CDR2: MNHEY and SVGAGI. CDR3 in amino acids: CASSYESVAGELFF. The CDR3 coding sequence is TGTGCCAGCAGTTACGAGTCAGTGGCCGGGGAGCTGTTTTTT.

The chain couples TRBV5-5 to TRBJ1-1; D is ambiguous. CDR3 length equals 15 residues. The V end was cut by 6 bases, the J end by 4 bases, with 19 bases between. Germline-derived CDR1 and CDR2 are SGHKS and YYEKEE (reference sequence). The CDR3 DNA sequence: TGTGCCAGCACCCCTGTGAAGGGTGAAGGCACTGAAGCTTTCTTT. The encoded protein is CASTPVKGEGTEAFF.

This sequence joins TRBV2 and TRBJ2-3; a possible D gene is TRBD1 (5 bases). V shed 1 base and J shed 3 bases, with 11 bases lying between them. The CDR3 consists of 15 residues. CDR1 and CDR2 (germline): SNHLY, FYNNEI. The CDR3 bases are TGTGCCAGCAGTGAAGTGTTAGCAGGGACAGATACGCAGTATTTT. Protein sequence: CASSEVLAGTDTQYF.

V usage is TRBV5-6 and J usage is TRBJ2-2; 7 bases are a match to TRBD1. The V and J ends lost 7 bases and 1 base, in that order; junction bases with no gene match: 10. The germline gives CDR1 SGHDT, CDR2 YYEEEE. The CDR3 is 16 amino acids. The CDR3 sequence: CASWDRDSLNTGELFF. Written as DNA, the CDR3 is TGTGCCAGCTGGGACCGGGACAGTCTGAACACCGGGGAGCTGTTTTTT.

The rearrangement uses TRBV7-9 and TRBJ2-1, with D perhaps matching TRBD1 (5 bases). Looked up from germline, CDR1 is SEHNR and CDR2 is FQNEAQ (reference sequence). This CDR3 is 13 amino acids long. The V end lost 7 bases, the J end lost 9 bases, and 16 bases lay between the germline ends. The CDR3 nucleotides are TGTGCCAGCACCTCAGGCAGGGTAGCTGAGCAGTTCTTC. Its protein is CASTSGRVAEQFF.

In nucleotides, the CDR3 is TGCGCCAGCAGCTTGGGACAGACAGTAGGGGCTAATGAAAAACTGTTTTTT. Its translation is CASSLGQTVGANEKLFF. J is TRBJ1-4 and V is TRBV5-1; TRBD1 is a possible D gene (5 bases). Trimming took 0 bases from V and 3 from J, leaving 15 bases between them. This CDR3 is 17 amino acids long. Germline V gene sequence: CDR1 SGHRS, CDR2 YFSETQ. Full variable domain (remainder filled in from reference TRBV5-1 and TRBJ1-4): KAGVTQTPRYLIKTRGQQVTLSCSPISGHRSVSWYQQTPGQGLQFLFEYFSETQRNKGNFPGRFSGRQFSNSRSEMNVSTLELGDSALYLCASSLGQTVGANEKLFFGSGTQLSVL.

V gene TRBV7-9 combines with J gene TRBJ2-1; 10 bases align to TRBD1. V trimming: 3 bases; J trimming: 9 bases; junction bases outside the gene matches: 14. Germline loops: CDR1 SEHNR, CDR2 FQNEAQ (reference sequence). This CDR3 is 17 amino acids long. DNA for the CDR3: TGTGCCAGCAGCTTTTCGACAGGGGGCTTTCGAACGAGTGAGCAGTTCTTC. Translation gives CASSFSTGGFRTSEQFF.

This chain uses TRBV19 with TRBJ1-5; D might be TRBD1 (5 bases). Trimming took 2 bases from V and 2 from J, leaving 10 bases between them. The CDR3 length is 15 residues. The germline CDR1 and CDR2 sequences are LNHDA and SQIVND (reference sequence). CDR3 sequence reads: CASSIYGAGNQPQHF. For the CDR3, the DNA is TGTGCCAGTAGTATATACGGGGCAGGCAATCAGCCCCAGCATTTT.

V usage is TRBV27 and J usage is TRBJ2-5, with 8 bases identical to TRBD1. The CDR3 has 12 amino acids. Trimming removed 8 bases from V and 5 bases from J; junction bases left unmatched: 4. The germline gives CDR1 MNHEY, CDR2 SMNVEV (reference sequence). CDR3 loop: CASQGAEETQYF. CDR3 DNA: TGTGCCAGCCAGGGGGCTGAGGAGACCCAGTACTTC.

The V call is TRBV5-4, the J call TRBJ2-7; 12 bases agree with TRBD2. J gave up 6 bases and V 3 bases, and 4 bases lay outside the gene matches. Germline lookup yields CDR1 SGHNT and CDR2 YYREEE (reference sequence). The CDR3 runs 14 residues. CDR3 residues: CASSSGLAGIEQYF. CDR3 sequence (DNA): TGTGCCAGCAGCTCTGGACTAGCGGGAATCGAGCAGTACTTC. The full variable domain, in which reference TRBV5-4 and TRBJ2-7 provide the parts outside the CDR3, is ETGVTQSPTHLIKTRGQQVTLRCSSQSGHNTVSWYQQALGQGPQFIFQYYREEENGRGNFPPRFSGLQFPNYSSELNVNALELDDSALYLCASSSGLAGIEQYFGPGTRLTVT.

Details on this clone: This CDR3 is also generated by other DNA sequences in the sample. J is TRBJ2-7 and V is TRBV18; 7 bases fit TRBD2. Germline V gene sequence: CDR1 KGHSH, CDR2 LQKENI. With 4 bases clipped from V and 2 bases from J, the junction kept 2 bases outside the gene matches. The CDR3 runs to 13 residues. The CDR3 DNA is TGTGCCAGCTCACTCGGGACTACCTACGAGCAGTACTTC. It yields the protein CASSLGTTYEQYF.